Sequencing of this T cell receptor beta chain was carried out in a study of T cells in Graves' hyperthyroidism and ophthalmopathy. Clinicians diagnosed patients from clinical symptoms, serum thyroxine and TRAb, thyroid ultrasound and orbital computed tomography. The germline gives CDR1 SGHTA, CDR2 FQGNSA. This CDR3 region has 12 residues. The source material, RNA transcripts, was used to amplify TCR beta CDR3 regions. A set of HTBI primers served as the primers for a first-round RT-PCR of the TCR CDR3. TCRdb redid the calling of the multiplex PCR reads with MiXCR, one entry per CDR3 protein. The table lists around 700,000 distinct CDR3 sequences, 30% to 40% of them singletons.

V is TRBV7-2 and J is TRBJ2-6; perhaps D is TRBD1 or TRBD2 (5 bases each). The sequence derives from a woman aged 40 to 55 with Graves' hyperthyroidism. Sequences were obtained from blood. Here the CDR3 reads CGGASGANVLTF. In nucleotides, the CDR3 is TGTGGAGGGGCTTCTGGGGCCAACGTCCTGACTTTC. The complete variable domain, with remaining parts taken from reference TRBV7-2 and TRBJ2-6, reads GAGVSQSPSNKVTEKGKDVELRCDPISGHTALYWYRQSLGQGLEFLIYFQGNSAPDKSGLPSDRFSAERTGGSVSTLTIQRTQQEDSAVYLCGGASGANVLTFGAGSRLTVL.